This TCR beta chain emerged from a study of beta chain features in type 1 diabetes. About the study: The patients were much like the healthy donors in age, gender and cell yields.

Study results and limitations: Among all four CD4+ subsets, Type 1 diabetes patients had TCRB CDR3s that were moderately but significantly shorter.

This clone was seen only a few times. Its antigen is as yet unknown. The V end was cut by 4 bases, the J end by 7 bases, with 14 bases between. CDR1 and CDR2 (germline): SGHAT, FQNNGV. The CDR3 loop spans 14 amino acids. Every bit of the isolated RNA underwent reverse transcription, so sequencing read expressed TCRB transcripts. Sequencing used immunoSEQ multiplex PCR; TCRdb keeps in-frame clones, though not all of them. The sample yields under 950,000 clones, about a sixth seen once. Sequencing used naive CD4+ T cells from blood. The chain couples TRBV11-2 to TRBJ2-1, with D possibly being TRBD2 (5 bases). The TCR comes from a young woman in good health. CDR3 nucleotide sequence: TGTGCCAGCAGCTGGGGTAGCGTCCTTAATGAGCAGTTCTTC. This translates into CASSWGSVLNEQFF.